This is a list of T cell receptor beta chains from one sample in a study of PD-1 blockade in mismatch repair-deficient tumors. Libraries were prepared by immunoSEQ multiplex PCR; TCRdb keeps only in-frame clonotypes and omits some of them. The sample holds some 120,000 clones, 65% to 80% seen once. The sample consisted of peripheral blood, taken approximately 64 weeks after starting pembrolizumab. Receptors were obtained from an adult with mismatch repair-deficient cancer. The CDR3 runs from the conserved cysteine through the conserved F or W. The order of the fields is D gene, clone size, V gene, J gene, CDR3 DNA, CDR3 protein. The D gene is left open where the match is weak. Size tells how often a clone was seen (once, few, many) or the class of an expanded clone, and some rows leave it out.

d_gene: .; abundance: .; v_gene: TRBV10-3; j_gene: TRBJ1-2; CDR3nt: TGTGCCATCAGTGGGGAACAGAAGAACTATGGCTACACCTTC; CDR3aa: CAISGEQKNYGYTF
d_gene: .; abundance: .; v_gene: TRBV6-1; j_gene: TRBJ2-2; CDR3nt: TGTGCCAGCAGTTGGACCGCTTTGGGGACCGGGGAGCTGTTTTTT; CDR3aa: CASSWTALGTGELFF
d_gene: .; abundance: .; v_gene: TRBV9; j_gene: TRBJ2-7; CDR3nt: TGTGCCAGCAGCGTAGCTTCCCAGGGTAGGGCCTACGAGCAGTACTTC; CDR3aa: CASSVASQGRAYEQYF
d_gene: TRBD1; abundance: .; v_gene: TRBV11-2; j_gene: TRBJ2-5; CDR3nt: TGTGCCAGCAGCCCCCAGGGGACAGGGGGTGAGACCCAGTACTTC; CDR3aa: CASSPQGTGGETQYF
d_gene: .; abundance: .; v_gene: TRBV21-1; j_gene: TRBJ2-7; CDR3nt: TGTGCCAGCAGCAAAGGTAAGGGGGCGGACGAGCAGTACTTC; CDR3aa: CASSKGKGADEQYF
d_gene: .; abundance: .; v_gene: TRBV7-6; j_gene: TRBJ2-5; CDR3nt: TGTGCCAGCAGCTTAGCGCACGCGGGACAGAACCGTTTTATACGGGAGACCCAGTACTTC; CDR3aa: CASSLAHAGQNRFIRETQYF
d_gene: .; abundance: .; v_gene: TRBV7-9; j_gene: TRBJ1-2; CDR3nt: TGTGCCAGCAGCTTTGGGGTGGATGGCTACACCTTC; CDR3aa: CASSFGVDGYTF
d_gene: TRBD1; abundance: .; v_gene: TRBV18; j_gene: TRBJ2-4; CDR3nt: TGTGCCAGCTCACCACCGAGCGCGCCGCACGTAGGCTCGTCCACCCGGACAGGGTTGTTAAGTCAGTACTTC; CDR3aa: CASSPPSAPHVGSSTRTGLLSQYF
d_gene: TRBD1; abundance: few; v_gene: TRBV2; j_gene: TRBJ1-1; CDR3nt: TGTGCCAGCAGTTATAGACAGGGCCGGAACACTGAAGCTTTCTTT; CDR3aa: CASSYRQGRNTEAFF
d_gene: TRBD1; abundance: .; v_gene: TRBV7-9; j_gene: TRBJ1-2; CDR3nt: TGTGCCAGCAGCTACCCTGGACAGGGTGTTGGCGGCTACACCTTC; CDR3aa: CASSYPGQGVGGYTF
d_gene: TRBD2; abundance: .; v_gene: TRBV5-1; j_gene: TRBJ2-3; CDR3nt: TGCGCCAGCAGCTTGGTACTAGCGGGTAGCACAGATACGCAGTATTTT; CDR3aa: CASSLVLAGSTDTQYF
d_gene: .; abundance: .; v_gene: TRBV6-4; j_gene: TRBJ2-1; CDR3nt: TGTGCCAGCAGTCCCACGCCTTACAATGAGCAGTTCTTC; CDR3aa: CASSPTPYNEQFF
d_gene: .; abundance: .; v_gene: TRBV19; j_gene: TRBJ2-1; CDR3nt: TGTGCCAGTAGTAACCCGGGCTCTCTTACCTACAATGAGCAGTTCTTC; CDR3aa: CASSNPGSLTYNEQFF
d_gene: .; abundance: .; v_gene: TRBV7-6; j_gene: TRBJ2-1; CDR3nt: TGTGCCAGCAGCTTAGTGGGCGGGGGCGTAGATGAGCAGTTCTTC; CDR3aa: CASSLVGGGVDEQFF
d_gene: TRBD2; abundance: .; v_gene: TRBV4-3; j_gene: TRBJ2-7; CDR3nt: TGCGCCAGCAGCCAAGGTGAGGGACTAGCGGGATACGAGCAGTACTTC; CDR3aa: CASSQGEGLAGYEQYF
d_gene: TRBD2; abundance: .; v_gene: TRBV11-3; j_gene: TRBJ2-3; CDR3nt: TGTGCCAGCAGCCTGGTGTGGCTAGCGGGAGGGCCGATCACAGATACGCAGTATTTT; CDR3aa: CASSLVWLAGGPITDTQYF
d_gene: TRBD2; abundance: .; v_gene: TRBV19; j_gene: TRBJ2-1; CDR3nt: TGTGCCAGCGTCGATCGGGCGGGAGGCAACTACAATGAGCAGTTCTTC; CDR3aa: CASVDRAGGNYNEQFF
d_gene: .; abundance: few; v_gene: TRBV10-2; j_gene: TRBJ1-1; CDR3nt: TGCGCCAGCAGTGAGTGGGGGCCTGAAGCTTTCTTT; CDR3aa: CASSEWGPEAFF
d_gene: .; abundance: once; v_gene: TRBV13; j_gene: TRBJ2-5; CDR3nt: TGTGCCAGCAGCCCTCGGACCCAAGAGACCCAGTACTTC; CDR3aa: CASSPRTQETQYF
d_gene: .; abundance: .; v_gene: TRBV4-1; j_gene: TRBJ2-2; CDR3nt: TGCGCCAGCAGCCAATTTACAGGGCGGAACACCGGGGAGCTGTTTTTT; CDR3aa: CASSQFTGRNTGELFF
d_gene: TRBD2; abundance: .; v_gene: TRBV18; j_gene: TRBJ2-1; CDR3nt: TGTGCCAGCTCACCAGGGGGGGACAATGAGCAGTTCTTC; CDR3aa: CASSPGGDNEQFF
d_gene: .; abundance: .; v_gene: TRBV7-9; j_gene: TRBJ2-7; CDR3nt: TGTGCCAGCCGGGACTCCTCCTACGAGCAGTACTTC; CDR3aa: CASRDSSYEQYF
d_gene: TRBD2; abundance: .; v_gene: TRBV4-3; j_gene: TRBJ2-3; CDR3nt: TGCGCCAGCAGCCAAGATTCCCTCCTCGGGGGGGAGGGCCGCACAGATACGCAGTATTTT; CDR3aa: CASSQDSLLGGEGRTDTQYF
d_gene: TRBD2; abundance: few; v_gene: TRBV14; j_gene: TRBJ2-3; CDR3nt: TGTGCCAGCAGCCAACTAGCGGGAGGCACCTTTGGCACAGATACGCAGTATTTT; CDR3aa: CASSQLAGGTFGTDTQYF
d_gene: TRBD1; abundance: .; v_gene: TRBV5-1; j_gene: TRBJ1-1; CDR3nt: TGCGCCAGCAGCTTGTCGTGGAAGGGGGCGAAGGGCGCCCTATGGAACATGAACACTGAAGCTTTCTTT; CDR3aa: CASSLSWKGAKGALWNMNTEAFF
d_gene: .; abundance: .; v_gene: TRBV7-2; j_gene: TRBJ2-1; CDR3nt: TGTGCCAGCAGCTTGGGTGGAGGGATCCTTTCGGATGAGCAGTTCTTC; CDR3aa: CASSLGGGILSDEQFF
d_gene: .; abundance: .; v_gene: TRBV7-8; j_gene: TRBJ1-2; CDR3nt: TGTGCCAGCAGCTTAGCGACGGTTAACTATGGCTACACCTTC; CDR3aa: CASSLATVNYGYTF
d_gene: .; abundance: few; v_gene: TRBV7-2; j_gene: TRBJ2-7; CDR3nt: TGTGCCAGCAGCTCCAATTACGAGCAGTACTTC; CDR3aa: CASSSNYEQYF
d_gene: .; abundance: .; v_gene: TRBV28; j_gene: TRBJ2-7; CDR3nt: TGTGCCAGTTGGGGGGCGGACAGTTCCTACGAGCAGTACTTC; CDR3aa: CASWGADSSYEQYF
d_gene: .; abundance: .; v_gene: TRBV15; j_gene: TRBJ1-4; CDR3nt: TGTGCCACCAGCAGAGATCAGGAGGATAATGAAAAACTGTTTTTT; CDR3aa: CATSRDQEDNEKLFF
d_gene: TRBD1; abundance: few; v_gene: TRBV4-2; j_gene: TRBJ2-7; CDR3nt: TGTGCCAGCAGCCAAGAACCCGGGACAGACTACGAGCAGTACTTC; CDR3aa: CASSQEPGTDYEQYF
d_gene: .; abundance: .; v_gene: TRBV12-5; j_gene: TRBJ1-2; CDR3nt: TGTGCTAGTGGTTCCTATCCCCCCGGACAGTACAAAACTAACTATGGCTACACCTTC; CDR3aa: CASGSYPPGQYKTNYGYTF
d_gene: .; abundance: .; v_gene: TRBV30; j_gene: TRBJ2-7; CDR3nt: TGTGCCTGGAGGGCAAGTGAATTCTCCTACGAGCAGTACTTC; CDR3aa: CAWRASEFSYEQYF
d_gene: .; abundance: .; v_gene: TRBV7-2; j_gene: TRBJ2-1; CDR3nt: TGTGCCAGCACCTCGGGGAACTACAATGAGCAGTTCTTC; CDR3aa: CASTSGNYNEQFF
d_gene: .; abundance: .; v_gene: TRBV7-2; j_gene: TRBJ2-3; CDR3nt: TGTGCCAGCAGCTTAATCGCCCGGGCAGATACGCAGTATTTT; CDR3aa: CASSLIARADTQYF
d_gene: .; abundance: .; v_gene: TRBV30; j_gene: TRBJ1-5; CDR3nt: TGTGCCTGGAGTCCCGAGGGACAGCCCCAGCATTTT; CDR3aa: CAWSPEGQPQHF
d_gene: TRBD2; abundance: .; v_gene: TRBV2; j_gene: TRBJ2-1; CDR3nt: TGTGCCAGCAAAGATAGCGGGAGTGTAGGTGAGCAGTTCTTC; CDR3aa: CASKDSGSVGEQFF
d_gene: .; abundance: .; v_gene: TRBV7-9; j_gene: TRBJ2-1; CDR3nt: TGTGCCAGCAGCTCCACTTCAGAGGGGGGAGACAGCTCCTACAATGAGCAGTTCTTC; CDR3aa: CASSSTSEGGDSSYNEQFF
d_gene: TRBD2; abundance: .; v_gene: TRBV4-2; j_gene: TRBJ2-7; CDR3nt: TGTGCCAGCAGCCAAGATTTGGGACTAGCGACATACGAGCAGTACTTC; CDR3aa: CASSQDLGLATYEQYF
d_gene: TRBD1; abundance: .; v_gene: TRBV5-6; j_gene: TRBJ1-1; CDR3nt: TGTGCCAGCAGCCAACATTCAGGGGGGCCGATTTTACTTCCAGAAGCTTTCTTT; CDR3aa: CASSQHSGGPILLPEAFF
d_gene: TRBD1; abundance: few; v_gene: TRBV6-1; j_gene: TRBJ2-5; CDR3nt: TGTGCCAGCAGCGGGACAGGGTTCCGGGAGACCCAGTACTTC; CDR3aa: CASSGTGFRETQYF
d_gene: .; abundance: .; v_gene: TRBV7-9; j_gene: TRBJ1-1; CDR3nt: TGTGCCAGCAGCTTAACAGAGGAAGCTTTCTTT; CDR3aa: CASSLTEEAFF
d_gene: .; abundance: .; v_gene: TRBV7-9; j_gene: TRBJ2-7; CDR3nt: TGTGCCAGCAGCCAGGACACCCCCTACGAGCAGTACTTC; CDR3aa: CASSQDTPYEQYF
d_gene: TRBD1; abundance: .; v_gene: TRBV6-1; j_gene: TRBJ1-2; CDR3nt: TGTGCCAGCAGTGAATCTCGAGACAGGGGATATCGGCTCTATGGCTACACCTTC; CDR3aa: CASSESRDRGYRLYGYTF
d_gene: .; abundance: .; v_gene: TRBV7-8; j_gene: TRBJ2-1; CDR3nt: TGTGCCAGCAGCCCCCCGATCAAAAAGGGCAATGAGCAGTTCTTC; CDR3aa: CASSPPIKKGNEQFF
d_gene: .; abundance: .; v_gene: TRBV7-8; j_gene: TRBJ2-7; CDR3nt: TGTGCCAGCAGCCGAACACAAGTTTACGAGCAGTACTTC; CDR3aa: CASSRTQVYEQYF
d_gene: .; abundance: .; v_gene: TRBV19; j_gene: TRBJ2-5; CDR3nt: TGTGCCAGTAGTATCCAGAACCGGGGTGGGGAGACCCAGTACTTC; CDR3aa: CASSIQNRGGETQYF
d_gene: .; abundance: .; v_gene: TRBV4-1; j_gene: TRBJ1-1; CDR3nt: TGCGCCAGCAGCCTGGGGTTCATGAACACTGAAGCTTTCTTT; CDR3aa: CASSLGFMNTEAFF
d_gene: TRBD2; abundance: .; v_gene: TRBV5-5; j_gene: TRBJ2-2; CDR3nt: TGTGCCAGCAGCTTGGGGCAGCGGGAAGGCGGGGAGCTGTTTTTT; CDR3aa: CASSLGQREGGELFF
d_gene: .; abundance: .; v_gene: TRBV6-5; j_gene: TRBJ1-2; CDR3nt: TGTGCCAGCAGTTTGGCGGGGCAGGGCTATGGCTACACCTTC; CDR3aa: CASSLAGQGYGYTF
d_gene: .; abundance: .; v_gene: TRBV7-6; j_gene: TRBJ1-3; CDR3nt: TGTGCCAGCAGCTTAGGGGGATCTGGAAACACCATATATTTT; CDR3aa: CASSLGGSGNTIYF
d_gene: .; abundance: .; v_gene: TRBV11-2; j_gene: TRBJ2-2; CDR3nt: TGTGCCAGCAGCCCACGGCAGGGGTACACCGGGGAGCTGTTTTTT; CDR3aa: CASSPRQGYTGELFF
d_gene: TRBD1; abundance: .; v_gene: TRBV5-5; j_gene: TRBJ2-7; CDR3nt: TGTGCCAGCAGCTTGCAACAGGGGCGGGTCGAGCAGTACTTC; CDR3aa: CASSLQQGRVEQYF
d_gene: .; abundance: once; v_gene: TRBV5-6; j_gene: TRBJ2-1; CDR3nt: TGTGCCAGCAGCTTGGAACGGGAACCCCTTCGAAGCTCCTACAATGAGCAGTTCTTC; CDR3aa: CASSLEREPLRSSYNEQFF
d_gene: TRBD2; abundance: .; v_gene: TRBV5-1; j_gene: TRBJ2-2; CDR3nt: TGCGCCAGCACCGGGACTAGCGGGAGGACGAACACCGGGGAGCTGTTTTTT; CDR3aa: CASTGTSGRTNTGELFF
d_gene: .; abundance: once; v_gene: TRBV7-9; j_gene: TRBJ2-7; CDR3nt: TGTGCCAGCAGCGCGGACGGCCCCCTGGACGAGCAGTACTTC; CDR3aa: CASSADGPLDEQYF
d_gene: .; abundance: .; v_gene: TRBV7-9; j_gene: TRBJ2-1; CDR3nt: TGTGCCAGCAGCTCGCTAGCGAAATCCTACAATGAGCAGTTCTTC; CDR3aa: CASSSLAKSYNEQFF
d_gene: TRBD2; abundance: .; v_gene: TRBV6-5; j_gene: TRBJ2-1; CDR3nt: TGTGCCAGCAGTTCGGGGGGCTCCTACAATGAGCAGTTCTTC; CDR3aa: CASSSGGSYNEQFF
d_gene: .; abundance: .; v_gene: TRBV29-1; j_gene: TRBJ2-5; CDR3nt: TGCAGCGCTGGGTTGGGAGAGACCCAGTACTTC; CDR3aa: CSAGLGETQYF